Reported below is one TCR beta chain. Gene names are the mouse ones. The observed sequence ends 4 residues before the CDR3 terminus, with the missing tail filled in from the germline J gene. Sequencing templates came from extracted RNA that was reverse transcribed into cDNA. Sequenced by immunoSEQ multiplex PCR; TCRdb stores in-frame clones only, minus some. This sample has over 1,500 clones, each found more than once. These data come from a study of CD8+ T cells in alopecia areata. The CDR3 length is 17 residues. The junction had 7 bases not matched to a gene; V was cut back by 1 base and J by 4 bases. In germline, CDR1 is NNHNN, CDR2 SYGAGS (reference sequence).

Sequencing was carried out using lesional skin. The sequence was collected from a C3H/HeJ mouse with alopecia areata. The mouse strain carries the MHC haplotype H2-k. The rearrangement joins TRBV13-2 to TRBJ2-2, with 10 bases fitting TRBD1. CDR3 sequence reads: CASGDSGTGEGTGQLYF. Partial CDR3 DNA: TGTGCCAGCGGTGATTCCGGGACAGGGGAGGGCACCGGG.